The clone carrying this T cell receptor beta chain occurred many times. Its antigen remains unknown. Synthesis of cDNA was accomplished via 5'RACE employing 10-nucleotide random UMIs. In TCRdb, the 5' RACE reads were re-called with MiXCR into one record per CDR3 protein. The sample shows 20,000 to 25,000 distinct CDR3 sequences, about 15% of them seen only once. The data were obtained in a study of neurological immune-mediated disorders. Study-wide findings and caveats: The most TCR clonal expansion was seen in HTLV-1-associated myelopathy, whereas the least was seen in multiple sclerosis, below the level in healthy controls.

It was from 2 million PBMCs stored at -80 C that the unsorted libraries were obtained. V dropped 4 bases and J dropped 3 bases, with 10 bases sitting between them. This CDR3 comprises 13 residues. J is TRBJ2-7 and V is TRBV12-3 or TRBV12-4, with a tentative D call TRBD2 (5 bases). Sequenced material: PBMCs. The source of this sequence is a female donor with HTLV-1-associated myelopathy (HAM/TSP). CDR3 in amino acids: CASSYGLSYEQYF. The CDR3 DNA sequence: TGTGCCAGCAGTTACGGACTGAGCTACGAGCAGTACTTC.